Below, 11 T cell receptor beta chains from the same sample are listed, as sequenced in a study of OX40 agonist ivuxolimab in advanced cancers. The assay was immunoSEQ multiplex PCR, and TCRdb's table has in-frame clones only and misses some. The sample consists of over 20,000 clones, more than 75% of them appearing once. The sample here was CD4+ or CD8+ T cells sorted from blood, taken in a trial of the OX40 agonist ivuxolimab. The receptors come from an adult with an advanced solid tumor such as melanoma, head and neck, liver or kidney cancer.

The chain couples TRBV5-6 to TRBJ2-1, with D possibly being TRBD2 (7 bases). The CDR3 runs to 15 residues. The V end was cut by 0 bases, the J end by 10 bases, with 17 bases between. Germline V gene lookup returns CDR1 SGHDT and CDR2 YYEEEE. The CDR3 region has the DNA TGTGCCAGCAGCTTGGCCGAGAGGGGGGGCCGCGAGCAGTTCTTC. Translating gives CASSLAERGGREQFF.

V gene TRBV7-9 combines with J gene TRBJ1-2; TRBD1 agrees at 7 bases. CDR3 length: 15 amino acids. Per germline, CDR1 SEHNR and CDR2 FQNEAQ (reference sequence). With V trimmed by 1 base and J by 8 bases, 10 bases remained unmatched. This chain's CDR3 is CASSLGTGGGSGYTF. The CDR3 DNA follows: TGTGCCAGCAGCTTAGGGACGGGAGGGGGCAGCGGCTACACCTTC.

V and J are TRBV9 and TRBJ1-1; D is ambiguous. CDR1 SGDLS and CDR2 YYNGEE come from the germline V gene. The CDR3 loop spans 13 amino acids. Trimming removed 2 bases from V and 0 bases from J, with 5 bases in between. The CDR3 coding sequence is TGTGCCAGCAGCGTCTGGGTGAACACTGAAGCTTTCTTT. This translates into CASSVWVNTEAFF. The whole variable domain, filled in from reference TRBV9 and TRBJ1-1, reads DSGVTQTPKHLITATGQRVTLRCSPRSGDLSVYWYQQSLDQGLQFLIQYYNGEERAKGNILERFSAQQFPDLHSELNLSSLELGDSALYFCASSVWVNTEAFFGQGTRLTVV.

This chain joins TRBV9 and TRBJ2-1; D is undetermined. This CDR3 is built from 14 residues. Trimming removed 4 bases from V and 10 bases from J, with 18 bases in between. Looked up from germline, CDR1 is SGDLS and CDR2 is YYNGEE. CDR3 sequence: CASSLQALNWEQFF. Written as DNA, the CDR3 is TGTGCCAGCAGCCTCCAGGCCCTAAATTGGGAGCAGTTCTTC.

The J gene is TRBJ1-2, the V gene TRBV9; possible D gene TRBD1, 6 bases. Per germline, CDR1 SGDLS and CDR2 YYNGEE. This CDR3 is 15 amino acids long. Trimming pared 3 bases from V and 1 base from J, leaving 13 bases between. The CDR3 reads CASSANRGFNYGYTF. Here the CDR3 DNA reads TGTGCCAGCAGCGCCAATAGGGGGTTTAACTATGGCTACACCTTC.

The J gene is TRBJ2-7, the V gene TRBV9; D call uncertain. The CDR3 consists of 13 residues. Looked up from germline, CDR1 is SGDLS and CDR2 is YYNGEE. V was shortened by 0 bases and J by 4 bases, with 8 bases between the two germline ends. CDR3: CASSVAWGYEQYF. The CDR3 coding sequence is TGTGCCAGCAGCGTAGCTTGGGGATACGAGCAGTACTTC.

The chain recombines TRBV4-3 with TRBJ2-7; D possibly matches TRBD1 or TRBD2 (5 bases each). Per the germline V gene, CDR1 is LGHNA and CDR2 is YSLEER. Trimming left V 2 bases short and J 6 bases short, with 14 bases between. The CDR3 is made up of 14 amino acids. The CDR3 here is CASSQMGELREQYF. In DNA, the CDR3 is TGCGCCAGCAGCCAAATGGGGGAACTGCGCGAGCAGTACTTC.

The J gene is TRBJ2-7, the V gene TRBV28; either TRBD1 or TRBD2 may fit D (5 bases each). Deletions cut 3 bases from V and 5 bases from J, with 14 bases between. The CDR3 consists of 14 residues. The germline V gene encodes CDR1 MDHEN and CDR2 SYDVKM. The CDR3 protein is CASSLRGGPNEQYF. The CDR3 DNA follows: TGTGCCAGCAGTTTGAGGGGCGGCCCCAACGAGCAGTACTTC. The entire variable domain, with the rest obtained from reference TRBV28 and TRBJ2-7, is as follows: DVKVTQSSRYLVKRTGEKVFLECVQDMDHENMFWYRQDPGLGLRLIYFSYDVKMKEKGDIPEGYSVSREKKERFSLILESASTNQTSMYLCASSLRGGPNEQYFGPGTRLTVT.

The chain is built from TRBV6-5 and TRBJ2-7; 8 nucleotides match TRBD1. CDR1 and CDR2 from the germline V gene are MNHEY and SVGAGI. The CDR3 is 14 amino acids. The V segment lost 5 bases and the J segment 4 bases; nucleotides outside the gene matches: 7. This CDR3 reads CASSTPTGEYEQYF. Written as DNA, the CDR3 is TGTGCCAGCAGTACCCCGACAGGGGAGTACGAGCAGTACTTC.

V gene TRBV4-1 combines with J gene TRBJ2-7, with D unresolved. CDR1 and CDR2 from the germline V gene are MGHRA and YSYEKL. The length of the CDR3 is 11 residues. Trimming left V 1 base short and J 6 bases short, with 4 bases between. CDR3 in DNA: TGCGCCAGCAGCCAAGCTACCGAGCAGTACTTC. Translated, it gives CASSQATEQYF.

As regards this clone: Mismatch with germline at one junction end may stem from a read error. This chain connects TRBV4-3 to TRBJ1-5, with a tentative D call TRBD1 (6 bases). The CDR3 has 18 amino acids. CDR1 LGHNA and CDR2 YSLEER come from the germline V gene. In DNA, the CDR3 is TGCGCCAGCAGTCAAGGGGCAGGGGCAGTACCCATCAATCAGCCCCAGCATTTT. This codes for CASSQGAGAVPINQPQHF.